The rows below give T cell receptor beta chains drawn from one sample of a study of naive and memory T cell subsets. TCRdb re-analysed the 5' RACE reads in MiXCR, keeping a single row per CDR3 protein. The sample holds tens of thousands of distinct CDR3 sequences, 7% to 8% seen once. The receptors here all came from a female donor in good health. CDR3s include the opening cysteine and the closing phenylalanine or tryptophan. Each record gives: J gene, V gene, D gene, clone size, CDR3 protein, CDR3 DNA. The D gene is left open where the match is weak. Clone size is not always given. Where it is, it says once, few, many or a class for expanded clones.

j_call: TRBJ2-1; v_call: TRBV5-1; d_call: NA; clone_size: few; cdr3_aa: CASSLGDYNEQFF; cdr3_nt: TGCGCCAGCAGCTTGGGGGATTACAATGAGCAGTTCTTC
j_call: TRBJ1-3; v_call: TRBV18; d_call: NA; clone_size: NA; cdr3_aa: CASSPPIQGSGNTIYF; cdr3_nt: TGTGCCAGCTCACCACCTATTCAGGGCTCTGGAAACACCATATATTTT
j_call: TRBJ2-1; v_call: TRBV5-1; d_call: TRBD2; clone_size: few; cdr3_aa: CASSNPYGPSGTEQFF; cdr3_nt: TGCGCCAGCAGCAATCCTTACGGTCCTAGCGGGACTGAGCAGTTCTTC
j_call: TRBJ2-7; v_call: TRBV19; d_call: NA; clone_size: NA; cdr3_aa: CASSKDQGATYEQYF; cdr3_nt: TGTGCCAGTAGTAAAGATCAGGGCGCAACCTACGAGCAGTACTTC
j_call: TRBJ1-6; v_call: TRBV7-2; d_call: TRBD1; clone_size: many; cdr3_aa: CASSFDRDSPLHF; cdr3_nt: TGTGCCAGCAGCTTTGACAGGGACTCACCCCTCCACTTT
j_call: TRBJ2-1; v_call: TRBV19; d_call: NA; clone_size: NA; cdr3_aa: CASSIDTGTFNEQFF; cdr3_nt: TGTGCCAGTAGTATAGATACCGGGACGTTCAATGAGCAGTTCTTC
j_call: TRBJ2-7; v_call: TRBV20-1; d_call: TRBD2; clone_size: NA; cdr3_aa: CSASSGKTYEQYF; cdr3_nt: TGCAGTGCTTCTAGCGGGAAAACCTACGAGCAGTACTTC
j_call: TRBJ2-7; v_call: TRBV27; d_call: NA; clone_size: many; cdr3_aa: CASSLALTGTTPSYEQYF; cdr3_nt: TGTGCCAGCAGTTTAGCTCTAACCGGGACAACGCCCTCCTACGAGCAGTACTTC
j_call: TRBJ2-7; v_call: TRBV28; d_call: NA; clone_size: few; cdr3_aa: CASRPRGTDEQYF; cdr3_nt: TGTGCCAGCAGACCCAGGGGAACGGACGAGCAGTACTTC
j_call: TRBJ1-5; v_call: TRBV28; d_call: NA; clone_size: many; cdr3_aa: CASSFGQIYQPQHF; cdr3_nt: TGTGCCAGCAGTTTTGGGCAAATTTATCAGCCCCAGCATTTT
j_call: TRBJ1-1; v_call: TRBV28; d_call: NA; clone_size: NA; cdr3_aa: CASQDTEAFF; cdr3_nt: TGTGCCAGTCAGGACACTGAAGCTTTCTTT
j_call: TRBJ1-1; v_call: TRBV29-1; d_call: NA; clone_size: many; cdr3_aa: CSVEQLLNTEAFF; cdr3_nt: TGCAGCGTTGAACAGCTTCTGAACACTGAAGCTTTCTTT
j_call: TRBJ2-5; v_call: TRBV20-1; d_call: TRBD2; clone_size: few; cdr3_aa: CSATGGLAGLQETQYF; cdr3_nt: TGCAGTGCCACGGGGGGTCTAGCGGGCTTACAAGAGACCCAGTACTTC
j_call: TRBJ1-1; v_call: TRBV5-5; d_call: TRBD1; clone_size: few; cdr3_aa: CASSLAGTGRLAFF; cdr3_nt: TGTGCCAGCAGCTTGGCCGGGACAGGGAGATTAGCTTTCTTT
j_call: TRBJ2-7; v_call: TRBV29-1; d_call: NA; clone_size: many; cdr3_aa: CSVRAGPSYEQYF; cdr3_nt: TGCAGCGTGCGAGCGGGCCCCTCCTACGAGCAGTACTTC
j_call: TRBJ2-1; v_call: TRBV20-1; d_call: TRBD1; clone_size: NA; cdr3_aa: CSARGDRDYNEQFF; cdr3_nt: TGCAGTGCCAGGGGGGACAGGGACTACAATGAGCAGTTCTTC
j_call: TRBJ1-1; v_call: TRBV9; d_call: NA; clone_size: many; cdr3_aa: CASSDGPGNTEAFF; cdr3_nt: TGTGCCAGCAGCGACGGACCGGGGAACACTGAAGCTTTCTTT
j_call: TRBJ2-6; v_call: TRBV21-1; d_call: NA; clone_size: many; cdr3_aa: CASKGTASPSGANVLTF; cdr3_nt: TGTGCCAGCAAGGGGACAGCCTCTCCCTCTGGGGCCAACGTCCTGACTTTC
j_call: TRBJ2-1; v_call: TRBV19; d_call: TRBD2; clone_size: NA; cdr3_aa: CASSIGRGLANYNEQFF; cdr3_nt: TGTGCCAGTAGTATAGGACGGGGACTAGCGAACTACAATGAGCAGTTCTTC
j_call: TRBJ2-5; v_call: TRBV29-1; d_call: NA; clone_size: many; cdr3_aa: CSVDETQYF; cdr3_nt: TGCAGCGTTGACGAGACCCAGTACTTC
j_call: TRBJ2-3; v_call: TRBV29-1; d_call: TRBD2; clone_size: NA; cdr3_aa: CSVEGEETSGFTDTQYF; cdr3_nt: TGCAGCGTCGAAGGTGAAGAGACTAGCGGCTTTACAGATACGCAGTATTTT
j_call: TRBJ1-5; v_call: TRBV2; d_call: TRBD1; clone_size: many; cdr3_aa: CASSEQGDGSRGPQHF; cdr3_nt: TGTGCCAGCAGTGAACAGGGGGACGGGTCCCGGGGGCCCCAGCATTTT
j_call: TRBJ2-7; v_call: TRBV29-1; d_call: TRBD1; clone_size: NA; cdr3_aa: CSVEDRASYEQYF; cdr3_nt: TGCAGCGTTGAGGACAGGGCCTCCTACGAGCAGTACTTC
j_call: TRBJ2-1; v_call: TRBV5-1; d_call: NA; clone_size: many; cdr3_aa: CASSPTAGEQFF; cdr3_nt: TGCGCCAGCAGCCCTACCGCAGGTGAGCAGTTCTTC
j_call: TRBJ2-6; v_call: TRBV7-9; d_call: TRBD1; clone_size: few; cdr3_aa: CASSRNRGAGANVLTF; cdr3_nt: TGTGCCAGCAGCAGAAACAGGGGCGCTGGGGCCAACGTCCTGACTTTC
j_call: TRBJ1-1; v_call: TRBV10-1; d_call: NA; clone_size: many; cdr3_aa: CASSDRPGVNTEAFF; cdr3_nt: TGCGCCAGCAGTGATAGACCAGGGGTGAACACTGAAGCTTTCTTT
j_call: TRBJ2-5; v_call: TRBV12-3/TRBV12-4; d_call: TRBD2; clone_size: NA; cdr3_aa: CASSFGSAGGETQYF; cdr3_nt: TGTGCCAGCAGTTTTGGGTCAGCGGGAGGAGAGACCCAGTACTTC
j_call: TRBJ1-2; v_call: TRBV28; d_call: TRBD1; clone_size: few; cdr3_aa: CASSFSPPGQGGLYGYTF; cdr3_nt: TGTGCCAGCAGTTTCTCCCCCCCGGGACAGGGGGGGCTGTATGGCTACACCTTC
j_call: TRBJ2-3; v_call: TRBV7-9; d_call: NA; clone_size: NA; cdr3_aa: CASSSGITDTQYF; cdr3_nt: TGTGCCAGCAGCTCGGGCATTACAGATACGCAGTATTTT
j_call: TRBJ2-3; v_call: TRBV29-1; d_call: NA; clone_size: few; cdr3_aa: CSVVGGGASTDTQYF; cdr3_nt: TGCAGCGTTGTGGGGGGAGGCGCTAGCACAGATACGCAGTATTTT
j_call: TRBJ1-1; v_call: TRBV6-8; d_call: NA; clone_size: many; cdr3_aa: CASSYSKSGGHTEAFF; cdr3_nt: TGTGCCAGCAGTTACTCCAAATCGGGGGGGCACACTGAAGCTTTCTTT
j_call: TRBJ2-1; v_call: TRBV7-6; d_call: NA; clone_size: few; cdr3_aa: CASSLSPNTQFF; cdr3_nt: TGTGCCAGCAGCTTAAGCCCGAATACGCAGTTTTTC
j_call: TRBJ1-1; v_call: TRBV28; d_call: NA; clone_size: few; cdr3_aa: CASSTKRGTTEAFF; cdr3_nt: TGTGCCAGCAGTACAAAGAGGGGTACCACTGAAGCTTTCTTT
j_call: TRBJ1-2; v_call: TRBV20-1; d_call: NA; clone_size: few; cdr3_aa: CSATNSREGYYGYTF; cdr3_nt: TGCAGTGCAACGAACTCGAGGGAGGGGTACTATGGCTACACCTTC
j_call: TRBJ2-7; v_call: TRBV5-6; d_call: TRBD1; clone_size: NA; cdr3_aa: CASSPEPGQGAHEQYF; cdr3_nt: TGTGCCAGCAGCCCTGAACCGGGACAGGGGGCCCACGAGCAGTACTTC
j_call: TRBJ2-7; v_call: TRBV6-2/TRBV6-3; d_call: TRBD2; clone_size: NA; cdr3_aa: CASSSGTSGSYYEQYF; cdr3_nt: TGTGCCAGCAGTTCCGGGACTAGCGGGTCCTACTACGAGCAGTACTTC
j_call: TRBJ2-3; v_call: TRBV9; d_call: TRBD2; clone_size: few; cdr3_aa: CASSVDKTSGRGTDTQYF; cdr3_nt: TGTGCCAGCAGCGTAGACAAAACTAGCGGGAGAGGAACAGATACGCAGTATTTT
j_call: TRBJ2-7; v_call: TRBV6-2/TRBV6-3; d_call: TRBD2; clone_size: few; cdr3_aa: CASSHAGTSGSYEQYF; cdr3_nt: TGTGCCAGCAGTCACGCTGGGACTAGCGGATCCTACGAGCAGTACTTC
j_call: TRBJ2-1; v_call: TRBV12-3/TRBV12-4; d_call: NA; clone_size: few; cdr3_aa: CASSRIRGGPTPEQFF; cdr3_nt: TGTGCCAGCAGCAGGATACGCGGAGGGCCCACTCCCGAGCAGTTCTTC
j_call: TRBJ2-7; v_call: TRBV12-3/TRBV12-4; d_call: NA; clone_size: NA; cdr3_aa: CASSFHGGYEQYF; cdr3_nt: TGTGCCAGCAGTTTTCACGGGGGTTACGAGCAGTACTTC
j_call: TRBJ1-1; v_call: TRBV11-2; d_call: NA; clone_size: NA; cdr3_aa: CASSSQPGQNTEAFF; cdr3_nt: TGTGCCAGCAGCTCCCAACCGGGACAAAACACTGAAGCTTTCTTT
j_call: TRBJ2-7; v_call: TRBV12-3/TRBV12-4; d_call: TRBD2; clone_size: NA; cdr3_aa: CASSFGGILNEQYF; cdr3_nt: TGTGCCAGCAGTTTCGGGGGGATTCTCAACGAGCAGTACTTC
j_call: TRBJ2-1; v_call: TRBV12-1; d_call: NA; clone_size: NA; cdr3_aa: CASSFFGLAGPPSYNEQFF; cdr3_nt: TGTGCCAGCAGCTTTTTTGGACTAGCGGGCCCACCCTCCTACAATGAGCAGTTCTTC
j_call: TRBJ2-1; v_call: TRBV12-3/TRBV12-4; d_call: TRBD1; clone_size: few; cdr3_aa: CASDRDSPGNEQFF; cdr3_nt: TGTGCCAGTGACCGGGACAGTCCAGGCAATGAGCAGTTCTTC
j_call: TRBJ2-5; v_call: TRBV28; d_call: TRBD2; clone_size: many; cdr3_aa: CASIRASGGQETQYF; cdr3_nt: TGTGCCAGCATCAGGGCTAGCGGAGGCCAAGAGACCCAGTACTTC